This entry features one T cell receptor (beta chain) sequence. This sample was taken from a study of blood T cell repertoires in COVID-19. Background on the study: Whether acute or convalescent, the COVID-19 samples came from the United States, Italy and Spain. Sample material is recorded as cDNA or gDNA derived from T cells, B-cell-depleted T cells, or PBMCs.

V lost 7 bases to trimming and J lost 8 bases; unmatched junction nucleotides: 15. Germline-derived CDR1 and CDR2 are MDHEN and SYDVKM. This CDR3 contains 16 residues. Original analysis: Amplified reference gene primers provided the basis for estimating nucleated cell counts. The assay was immunoSEQ multiplex PCR, and TCRdb's table has in-frame clones only and misses some. Clone size and V and J calls were adopted from that table, with D and trimming inferred from the DNA. The table lists around 250,000 clones, 84% of them singletons. The sample comprised peripheral blood. This clonotype was sampled from a woman between 40 and 50 years old who had recovered from COVID-19. This chain connects TRBV28 to TRBJ1-5; the match to TRBD1 covers 9 bases. The CDR3 here is CASTRVMDRGIEPQHF. The CDR3 region has the DNA TGTGCCAGCACTAGGGTCATGGACAGGGGAATTGAGCCCCAGCATTTT. The whole variable domain, remainder taken from reference TRBV28 and TRBJ1-5, is DVKVTQSSRYLVKRTGEKVFLECVQDMDHENMFWYRQDPGLGLRLIYFSYDVKMKEKGDIPEGYSVSREKKERFSLILESASTNQTSMYLCASTRVMDRGIEPQHFGDGTRLSIL.